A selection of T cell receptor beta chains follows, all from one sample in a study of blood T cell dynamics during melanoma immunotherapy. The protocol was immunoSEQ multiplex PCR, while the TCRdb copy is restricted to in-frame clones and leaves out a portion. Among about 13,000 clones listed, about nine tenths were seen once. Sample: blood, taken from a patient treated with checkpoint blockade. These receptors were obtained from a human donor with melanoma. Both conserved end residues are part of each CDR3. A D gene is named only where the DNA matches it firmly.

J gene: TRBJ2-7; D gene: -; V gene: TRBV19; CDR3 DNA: TGTGCCAGTAGTATAGGCGGGGGCCTCCGGAACGAGCAGTACTTC; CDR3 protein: CASSIGGGLRNEQYF
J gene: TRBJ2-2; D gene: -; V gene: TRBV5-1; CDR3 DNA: TGCGCCAGCTGTGGGTCCTCCAACACCGGGGAGCTGTTTTTT; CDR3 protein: CASCGSSNTGELFF
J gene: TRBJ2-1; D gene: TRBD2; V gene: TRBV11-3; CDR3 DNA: TGTGCCAGCAGCTTGTCTCTCCTAGCGGGAGCCTACAATGAGCAGTTCTTC; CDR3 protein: CASSLSLLAGAYNEQFF
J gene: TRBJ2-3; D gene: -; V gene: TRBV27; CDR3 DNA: TGTGCCAGCAGTTTGGGCTTGATCACAGATACGCAGTATTTT; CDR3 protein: CASSLGLITDTQYF
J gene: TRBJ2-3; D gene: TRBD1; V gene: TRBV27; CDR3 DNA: TGTGCCAGCAGTCGTCGACAGGGGTACTCTGACTCAGATACGCAGTATTTT; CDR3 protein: CASSRRQGYSDSDTQYF
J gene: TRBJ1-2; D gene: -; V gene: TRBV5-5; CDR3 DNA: TGTGCCAGCAGCTTGACTTTACGGGCCGATGGAGCGTTTGGCTACACCTTC; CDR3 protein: CASSLTLRADGAFGYTF
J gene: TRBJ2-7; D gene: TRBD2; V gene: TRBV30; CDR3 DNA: TGTGCCTGGAGGAGGAGGAGCGGGAGGGCCAACGAGCAGTACTTC; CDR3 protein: CAWRRRSGRANEQYF
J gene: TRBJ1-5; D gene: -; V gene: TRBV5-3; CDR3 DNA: TGTGCCAGCAGCTTGGAGACGGGGTCGAGCCAGCCCCAGCATTTT; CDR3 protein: CASSLETGSSQPQHF
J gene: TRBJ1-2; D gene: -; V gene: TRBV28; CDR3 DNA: TGTGCCAGCAGTTTATTCCGGGCAGGAAAGGGGGGCTACACCTTC; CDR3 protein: CASSLFRAGKGGYTF
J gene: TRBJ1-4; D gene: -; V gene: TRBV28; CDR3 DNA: TGTGCCAGCAGTTTTCTGCTCCACAAAACTAATGAAAAACTGTTTTTT; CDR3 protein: CASSFLLHKTNEKLFF
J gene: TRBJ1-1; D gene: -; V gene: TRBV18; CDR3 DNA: TGTGCCAGCTCACTACAAAGTGTGGGCACTGAAGCTTTCTTT; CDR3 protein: CASSLQSVGTEAFF